These 8 T cell receptor beta chains share one sample of origin, sequenced in a study of T cells after posttransplantation cyclophosphamide. Profiling relied on immunoSEQ multiplex PCR, and the TCRdb table lists in-frame clones only, not all of them. Of 30,000 or so clones listed, over 80% are singletons. The naive gate required viable CD3+CD4+ or CD3+CD8+ cells with CCR7+CD45RA+CD45RO-CD95-CD27+CD28+ phenotype. Material: naive CD4+ T cells sorted from PBMCs. The source of these receptors is a woman in her sixties or seventies in good health, CMV-negative, and a related stem cell transplant donor.

V gene TRBV18 combines with J gene TRBJ1-2; perhaps TRBD1 as D (6 bases). Trimming shortened V by 2 bases and J by 7 bases, and 14 bases separated the two germline ends. Germline V gene lookup returns CDR1 KGHSH and CDR2 LQKENI. The CDR3 loop spans 14 amino acids. The CDR3 is CASSPGQQGSGYTF. For the CDR3, the DNA is TGTGCCAGCTCACCAGGGCAACAGGGATCTGGCTACACCTTC.

V usage is TRBV11-3 and J usage is TRBJ2-3; D unclear. Per the germline V gene, CDR1 is SGHNT and CDR2 is YENEEA. Trimming removed 4 bases from V and 4 bases from J, with 9 bases in between. This CDR3 region has 13 residues. CDR3 amino acids: CASSSQAPDTQYF. The CDR3 DNA follows: TGTGCCAGCAGCTCCCAGGCCCCAGATACGCAGTATTTT.

This rearrangement joins TRBV7-3 to TRBJ1-3; 7 positions agree with TRBD1. Per germline, CDR1 SGHTA and CDR2 FQGTGA. With V trimmed by 5 bases and J by 4 bases, 5 bases remained unmatched. The CDR3 sequence is 14 residues long. CDR3 in amino acids: CASSATGTGNTIYF. In DNA, the CDR3 is TGTGCCAGCAGCGCGACAGGGACCGGAAACACCATATATTTT.

CDR3 coding DNA: TGTGCCAGTAGTATCCCCCCCAGTTTCATTCAGTACTTC. It translates to CASSIPPSFIQYF. The rearrangement links TRBV19 to TRBJ2-4; D remains unclear. Trimming took 3 bases from V and 9 from J, leaving 12 bases between them. The CDR3 is made up of 13 amino acids. In germline, CDR1 is LNHDA, CDR2 SQIVND (reference sequence).

CDR3 nucleotide sequence: TGCAGCGTTGGGACAGACTCCTACGAGCAGTACTTC. It codes for CSVGTDSYEQYF. The rearrangement links TRBV29-1 to TRBJ2-7; D perhaps matches TRBD1 (6 bases). CDR1 SQVTM and CDR2 ANQGSEA come from the germline V gene. The CDR3 is 12 amino acids. The V end was cut by 4 bases, the J end by 0 bases, with 7 bases between.

The gene calls are TRBV5-1 and TRBJ2-2; no definite D call. V lost 4 bases, J lost 6 bases, and 16 bases lay in between. Looked up from germline, CDR1 is SGHRS and CDR2 is YFSETQ. This CDR3 comprises 15 residues. The CDR3 DNA is TGCGCCAGCAGCCCGCAAGTGGGCTTAGCCGGGGAGCTGTTTTTT. Protein: CASSPQVGLAGELFF.

The J gene is TRBJ2-7, the V gene TRBV19; 10 bases are a match to TRBD1. V lost 1 base to trimming and J lost 5 bases; unmatched junction nucleotides: 8. The CDR3 length is 16 residues. CDR1 LNHDA and CDR2 SQIVND come from the germline V gene (reference sequence). CDR3 nucleotides: TGTGCCAGTAGTATAGTGGTCGGGACAGGGGTCCACGAGCAGTACTTC. This codes for CASSIVVGTGVHEQYF.

The chain couples TRBV1 to TRBJ2-1; no DNA check was done on the table's D call, TRBD2. TRBV1 is labeled a pseudogene. CDR3 length equals 18 residues. CDR3 sequence: CTSSQGALAGEEGNEQFF. The CDR3 DNA sequence: TGCACCAGCAGCCAAGGGGCCCTAGCGGGAGAGGAAGGCAATGAGCAGTTCTTC.